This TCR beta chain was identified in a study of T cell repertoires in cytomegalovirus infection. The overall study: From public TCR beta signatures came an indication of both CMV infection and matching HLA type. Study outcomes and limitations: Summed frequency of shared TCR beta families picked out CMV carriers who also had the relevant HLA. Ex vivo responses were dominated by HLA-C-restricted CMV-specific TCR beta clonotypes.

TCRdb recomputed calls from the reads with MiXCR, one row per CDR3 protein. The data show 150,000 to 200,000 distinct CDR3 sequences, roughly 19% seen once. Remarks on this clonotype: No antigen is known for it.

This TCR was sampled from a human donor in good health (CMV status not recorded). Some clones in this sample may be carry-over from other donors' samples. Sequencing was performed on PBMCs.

DNA for the CDR3: TGTGCCAGCAGCTCGATACAGGGAGTGGACAATGAGCAGTTCTTC. Translation gives CASSSIQGVDNEQFF. This chain joins TRBV11-3 and TRBJ2-1; maybe TRBD1 (6 bases). The germline V and J ends were trimmed by 4 bases and 5 bases, with 15 bases remaining between them. The CDR3 length is 15 residues. Germline V gene data show CDR1 as SGHNT and CDR2 as YENEEA.